Below are 28 T cell receptor beta chains sequenced from a single sample in a study of T cell repertoires in cytomegalovirus infection. TCRdb analysed the reads with MiXCR anew, one entry per CDR3 protein. The sample contains 70,000 to 75,000 distinct CDR3 sequences, over 3.5% of which appear only once. Sequencing used PBMCs. These receptor sequences come from a human donor in good health (CMV status not recorded). Some clones in this sample may be carry-over from other donors' samples.

This clonotype was counted at least ten times. The gene calls are TRBV20-1 and TRBJ1-1; tentative D call: TRBD1 (6 bases). The V end was cut by 7 bases, the J end by 2 bases, with 14 bases between. The CDR3 runs 13 residues. The germline gives CDR1 DFQATT, CDR2 SNEGSKA (reference sequence). As DNA, the CDR3 is TGCAGTGGGGTAGGACAGTTTAACACTGAAGCTTTCTTT. Protein sequence: CSGVGQFNTEAFF.

This clonotype was observed at least ten times. In DNA, the CDR3 is TGTGCCACCGCCCGGGTGAACACTGAAGCTTTCTTT. The encoded protein is CATARVNTEAFF. V is TRBV7-9 and J is TRBJ1-1; no clear D gene. V lost 10 bases, J lost 0 bases, and 9 bases lay in between. Germline V lookup: CDR1 SEHNR, CDR2 FQNEAQ (reference sequence). CDR3 length equals 12 residues.

V and J are TRBV6-2 or TRBV6-3 and TRBJ2-2; 8 nucleotides line up with TRBD1. The junction had 11 bases not matched to a gene; V was cut back by 8 bases and J by 3 bases. CDR1 and CDR2 (germline): MNHEY, SVGEGT. The CDR3 has 16 amino acids. The CDR3 bases are TGTGCCAGCGCCTTTCCCAGGGGGCTGGACACCGGGGAGCTGTTTTTT. It codes for CASAFPRGLDTGELFF.

This clonotype has at least ten counts. The chain has TRBV11-3 and TRBJ2-1, with D uncertain. Germline assignment: CDR1 SGHNT and CDR2 YENEEA. The CDR3 totals 13 residues. The germline V and J ends were trimmed by 5 bases and 6 bases, with 11 bases remaining between them. As DNA, the CDR3 is TGTGCCAGCAGCGCTCAGAGCGTCAATGAGCAGTTCTTC. This sequence encodes CASSAQSVNEQFF.

This clonotype appeared many times. The chain has TRBV6-5 and TRBJ2-5; D uncertain. The CDR3 loop spans 14 amino acids. Germline CDR1 and CDR2: MNHEY and SVGAGI. Deletions cut 0 bases from V and 4 bases from J, with 9 bases between. CDR3 protein: CASSYSSSRETQYF. The CDR3 DNA reads TGTGCCAGCAGTTACTCGTCTAGTAGAGAGACCCAGTACTTC.

This clonotype showed up many times. The chain joins TRBV11-2 to TRBJ2-1; 7 bases agree with TRBD2. The CDR3 runs 16 residues. CDR1 is SGHAT and CDR2 is FQNNGV in the germline V gene. Trimming at V came to 2 bases and at J to 6 bases, leaving 10 bases not matched to a gene. The CDR3 nucleotides read TGTGCCAGCAGCTTATCCCCCGGGGAGGGAGGCAATGAGCAGTTCTTC. Translated: CASSLSPGEGGNEQFF.

This clonotype was detected many times. This chain connects TRBV7-9 to TRBJ2-2, with 10 bases identical to TRBD2. The CDR3 totals 16 residues. Germline CDR1 reads SEHNR; CDR2 reads FQNEAQ (reference sequence). The ends lost 3 bases at V and 5 bases at J; junction bases unmatched: 6. For the CDR3, the DNA is TGTGCCAGCAGCTTGTATCTAGCGGGAGAAACCGGGGAGCTGTTTTTT. Translation: CASSLYLAGETGELFF.

This clonotype was recorded at least ten times. The V call is TRBV25-1, the J call TRBJ1-1; TRBD1 aligns across 7 bases. The CDR3 is made up of 12 amino acids. Germline CDR1 MGHDK, CDR2 SYGVNS. After removal of 10 bases from V and 5 bases from J, the junction contained 7 bases not matched to a gene. The CDR3 nucleotides are TGTGCCACCAGACAGGGAGGGACTGAAGCTTTCTTT. This translates into CATRQGGTEAFF.

This clonotype was recorded at least ten times. The chain is built from TRBV7-2 and TRBJ1-5; D is unresolved. CDR1 and CDR2 from the germline V gene are SGHTA and FQGNSA. The V gene lost 5 bases and the J gene lost 0 bases, with 8 bases spanning the gap. The CDR3 contains 14 residues. CDR3 in DNA: TGTGCCAGCAGCCCGACACTTAGCAATCAGCCCCAGCATTTT. This encodes CASSPTLSNQPQHF.

The rearrangement joins TRBV6-2 or TRBV6-3 to TRBJ2-7; 8 bases fit TRBD1. V shed 10 bases and J 7 bases; nucleotides not matched to a gene: 9. Germline-derived CDR1 and CDR2 are MNHEY and SVGEGT. The CDR3 is made up of 12 amino acids. The CDR3 DNA sequence: TGTGCCACCCTGGACAGGGCTCGGGAGCAGTACTTC. This translates into CATLDRAREQYF.

Many counts were recorded for this clonotype. V usage is TRBV11-1 and J usage is TRBJ2-7; D is perhaps TRBD2 (5 bases). CDR3 size: 12 residues. V lost 5 bases and J lost 7, with 12 bases in between. Per germline, CDR1 SGHAT and CDR2 FQDESV (reference sequence). The chain's CDR3 is CASSQRTGEQYF. The CDR3 DNA reads TGTGCCAGCAGCCAGCGGACCGGGGAGCAGTACTTC.

This clonotype was detected ten times or more. This chain uses TRBV7-6 with TRBJ1-1, with TRBD1 matching 9 bases. The CDR3 consists of 15 residues. Germline CDR1 reads SGHVS; CDR2 reads FNYEAQ. Unmatched junction bases numbered 5, after V lost 6 bases and J lost 0 bases. CDR3 loop: CASRRTGAMNTEAFF. DNA of the CDR3: TGTGCCAGCAGGCGGACAGGGGCGATGAACACTGAAGCTTTCTTT.

This clonotype was observed many times. In nucleotides, the CDR3 is TGTGCCATCAGTGAGAGGGACAGGGGGCTTGGCTACACCTTC. It specifies CAISERDRGLGYTF. The gene calls are TRBV10-3 and TRBJ1-2, with 12 bases matching TRBD1. This CDR3 region has 14 residues. The germline gives CDR1 ENHRY, CDR2 SYGVKD. The ends lost 2 bases at V and 7 bases at J; junction bases unmatched: 2.

The table lists this clonotype with many counts. This CDR3 reads CASSPSGTNEKLFF. The CDR3 DNA sequence: TGTGCCAGCTCACCCTCAGGGACTAATGAAAAACTGTTTTTT. The V and J genes are TRBV18 and TRBJ1-4; possible D gene TRBD1, 5 bases. V lost 3 bases, J lost 2 bases, and 7 bases lay in between. The CDR3 consists of 14 residues. Germline CDR1 and CDR2: KGHSH and LQKENI.

This clonotype was observed many times. The chain recombines TRBV12-5 with TRBJ2-2, with TRBD1 identical over 9 bases. The germline CDR1 and CDR2 sequences are LGHNT and FRNRAP. This CDR3 region has 17 residues. With V trimmed by 5 bases and J by 2 bases, 9 bases remained unmatched. The chain's CDR3 is CASGPRGTGINTGELFF. The CDR3 nucleotides are TGTGCTAGTGGTCCCAGGGGGACAGGGATAAACACCGGGGAGCTGTTTTTT.

This clonotype was seen many times. The rearrangement links TRBV7-2 to TRBJ2-2, with D possibly TRBD2 on 5 matching bases. CDR3 length: 16 residues. V was cut by 2 bases and J by 6 bases, with 16 bases left in between. Per the germline V gene, CDR1 is SGHTA and CDR2 is FQGNSA. Here the CDR3 reads CASSLIRTRSAGELFF. The CDR3 coding sequence is TGTGCCAGCAGCTTAATTAGGACTCGCAGCGCCGGGGAGCTGTTTTTT.

This clonotype came up many times. This chain joins TRBV20-1 and TRBJ2-1; 7 positions match TRBD1. This CDR3 comprises 14 residues. Germline V lookup: CDR1 DFQATT, CDR2 SNEGSKA (reference sequence). V was pared by 4 bases and J by 2 bases, with 5 bases of the junction left unmatched. In nucleotides, the CDR3 is TGCAGTGCTATGACAGGGCTTACCTACAATGAGCAGTTCTTC. Residues: CSAMTGLTYNEQFF.

This chain joins TRBV28 and TRBJ2-1, with 13 bases fitting TRBD2. The V gene end was trimmed by 4 bases and the J gene end by 9 bases; junction bases not matched to a gene: 6. CDR1 is MDHEN, CDR2 SYDVKM, per germline. The CDR3 runs 15 residues. The CDR3 loop reads CASSSPGLAGPEQFF. In DNA, the CDR3 is TGTGCCAGCAGTTCCCCGGGACTAGCGGGACCTGAGCAGTTCTTC.

This clonotype was counted ten times or more. This rearrangement joins TRBV6-5 to TRBJ1-1; maybe TRBD1 (5 bases). Looked up from germline, CDR1 is MNHEY and CDR2 is SVGAGI. Trimming shortened V by 6 bases and J by 1 base, and 12 bases separated the two germline ends. The CDR3 sequence is 14 residues long. CDR3 sequence (DNA): TGTGCCAGCAGGCCCCGGGACCCGAACACTGAAGCTTTCTTT. Its protein is CASRPRDPNTEAFF.

This clonotype was counted at least ten times. V gene TRBV7-9 combines with J gene TRBJ1-5; D is perhaps TRBD1 (5 bases). CDR1 SEHNR and CDR2 FQNEAQ come from the germline V gene (reference sequence). Trimming removed 6 bases from V and 7 bases from J, with 19 bases in between. The CDR3 loop spans 15 amino acids. The chain's CDR3 is CASSEDGRGLQPQHF. In DNA, the CDR3 is TGTGCCAGCAGTGAGGACGGTCGGGGCCTGCAGCCCCAGCATTTT.

This clonotype came up many times. The chain is built from TRBV7-2 and TRBJ1-5; D not resolved. The CDR3 covers 15 residues. From germline, CDR1 is SGHTA and CDR2 FQGNSA. V gave up 2 bases and J gave up 0 bases, with 8 bases separating them. The CDR3 here is CASSLNRNSNQPQHF. CDR3 coding DNA: TGTGCCAGCAGCTTAAACAGAAATAGCAATCAGCCCCAGCATTTT.

Ten or more counts support this clonotype. The chain couples TRBV7-2 to TRBJ1-2; D remains ambiguous. CDR1 SGHTA and CDR2 FQGNSA come from the germline V gene. The V and J ends lost 2 bases and 4 bases respectively, with 14 bases between them. The CDR3 runs 15 residues. CDR3 sequence: CASSLNTADVYGYTF. The CDR3 DNA is TGTGCCAGCAGCTTAAATACGGCGGACGTCTATGGCTACACCTTC.

There are many counts of this clonotype. This sequence joins TRBV4-3 and TRBJ2-1; D is unclear. CDR1 and CDR2 from the germline V gene are LGHNA and YSLEER. The CDR3 is 14 residues long. V lost 2 bases and J 12 bases, leaving 17 bases between the germline ends. CDR3 DNA sequence: TGCGCCAGCAGCCAAAGCCGTAGCCCATGGGTGCAGTTCTTC. This translates into CASSQSRSPWVQFF.

This clonotype was seen repeatedly, ten times or more. The V gene is TRBV28, the J gene TRBJ1-2, with D unresolved. Deletions cut 3 bases from V and 7 bases from J, with 12 bases between. Germline-derived CDR1 and CDR2 are MDHEN and SYDVKM. The CDR3 has 13 amino acids. The CDR3 DNA is TGTGCCAGCAGTTTTATTGGGTGGTTTGGCTACACCTTC. This encodes CASSFIGWFGYTF.

This clonotype has at least ten counts. V is TRBV11-2 and J is TRBJ2-1; D is tentatively TRBD1 or TRBD2 (6 bases each). The CDR3 contains 17 residues. The germline V gene has CDR1 SGHAT and CDR2 FQNNGV. V shed 1 base and J shed 2 bases, with 15 bases lying between them. CDR3 DNA: TGTGCCAGCAGCTTAGTTAGAGGAGGGGGTCCCTACAATGAGCAGTTCTTC. Translation gives CASSLVRGGGPYNEQFF.

This clonotype was picked up many times. The chain uses TRBV12-3 or TRBV12-4 and TRBJ1-4; D call uncertain. This CDR3 region has 13 residues. The V gene lost 8 bases and the J gene lost 6 bases, with 13 bases spanning the gap. The CDR3 DNA is TGTGCCAGCGGCCTTACGCGAGATGAAAAACTGTTTTTT. Amino acid sequence: CASGLTRDEKLFF.

In its sample, this clonotype was seen many times. The gene calls are TRBV19 and TRBJ1-5; no clear D gene. This CDR3 is 13 amino acids long. Deletions cut 5 bases from V and 3 bases from J, with 8 bases between. Germline V gene sequence: CDR1 LNHDA, CDR2 SQIVND (reference sequence). CDR3 in amino acids: CASSATTNQPQHF. The CDR3 coding sequence is TGTGCCAGTAGTGCAACAACCAATCAGCCCCAGCATTTT. Using reference TRBV19 and TRBJ1-5 for the parts outside the CDR3, the full variable domain is DGGITQSPKYLFRKEGQNVTLSCEQNLNHDAMYWYRQDPGQGLRLIYYSQIVNDFQKGDIAEGYSVSREKKESFPLTVTSAQKNPTAFYLCASSATTNQPQHFGDGTRLSIL.

This clonotype was seen repeatedly, ten times or more. J is TRBJ2-1 and V is TRBV7-8; 7 bases are a match to TRBD2. V trimming: 7 bases; J trimming: 6 bases; junction bases outside the gene matches: 15. There are 16 residues in the CDR3. The germline CDR1 and CDR2 sequences are SGHVS and FQNEAQ. DNA of the CDR3: TGTGCCAGCACCCCAAGGCGGGAGCTCGTTCCCAATGAGCAGTTCTTC. It translates to CASTPRRELVPNEQFF.